This paragraph reports one T cell receptor beta chain. The data were obtained in a study of cytotoxic CD8 clonotypes in ibrutinib-treated CLL. V was clipped by 6 bases and J by 4 bases, with 12 bases between them. From germline, CDR1 is MNHNS and CDR2 SASEGT. This CDR3 contains 13 residues. Sequencing was performed with immunoSEQ multiplex PCR; in TCRdb, only in-frame clones are kept and a portion is missing. The repertoire holds around 15,000 clones, roughly two thirds seen once, with 18% in the top ten. Sequencing was performed on PBMCs, taken before ibrutinib treatment. V is TRBV6-1 and J is TRBJ1-2; no reliable D call. The clonotype originates from a human donor with chronic lymphocytic leukemia. In nucleotides, the CDR3 is TGTGCCAGCAGGGACCCGATCCGCTATGGCTACACCTTC. It codes for CASRDPIRYGYTF.